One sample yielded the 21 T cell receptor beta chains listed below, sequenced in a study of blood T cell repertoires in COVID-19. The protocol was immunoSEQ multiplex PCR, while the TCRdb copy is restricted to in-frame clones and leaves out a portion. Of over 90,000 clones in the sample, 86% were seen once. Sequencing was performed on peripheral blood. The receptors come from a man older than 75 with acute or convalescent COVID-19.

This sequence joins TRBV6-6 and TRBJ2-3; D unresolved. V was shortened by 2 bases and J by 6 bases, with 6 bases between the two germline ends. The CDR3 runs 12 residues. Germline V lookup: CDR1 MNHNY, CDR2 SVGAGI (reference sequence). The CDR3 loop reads CASSYVADTQYF. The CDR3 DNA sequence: TGTGCCAGCAGTTACGTGGCCGATACGCAGTATTTT.

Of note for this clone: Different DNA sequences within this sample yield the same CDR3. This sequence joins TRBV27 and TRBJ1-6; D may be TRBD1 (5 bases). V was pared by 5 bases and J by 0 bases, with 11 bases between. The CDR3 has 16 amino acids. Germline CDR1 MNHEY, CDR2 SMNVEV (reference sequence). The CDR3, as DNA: TGTGCCAGCAGTAGAGACAGCAGCTCCTATAATTCACCCCTCCACTTT. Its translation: CASSRDSSSYNSPLHF.

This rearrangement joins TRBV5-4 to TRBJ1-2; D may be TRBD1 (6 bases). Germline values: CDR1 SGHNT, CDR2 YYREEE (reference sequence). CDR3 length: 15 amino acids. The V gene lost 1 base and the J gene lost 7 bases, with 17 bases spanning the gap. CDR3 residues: CASSLMRGAGSGYTF. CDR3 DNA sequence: TGTGCCAGCAGCTTGATGCGGGGGGCTGGTTCTGGCTACACCTTC.

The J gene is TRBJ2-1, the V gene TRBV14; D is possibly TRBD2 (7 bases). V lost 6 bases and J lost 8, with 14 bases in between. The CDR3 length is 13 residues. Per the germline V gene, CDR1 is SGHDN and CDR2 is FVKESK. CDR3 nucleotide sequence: TGTGCCAGCAGTGGGGGGGCATATTATGAGCAGTTCTTC. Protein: CASSGGAYYEQFF. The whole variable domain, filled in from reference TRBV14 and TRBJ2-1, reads EAGVTQFPSHSVIEKGQTVTLRCDPISGHDNLYWYRRVMGKEIKFLLHFVKESKQDESGMPNNRFLAERTGGTYSTLKVQPAELEDSGVYFCASSGGAYYEQFFGPGTRLTVL.

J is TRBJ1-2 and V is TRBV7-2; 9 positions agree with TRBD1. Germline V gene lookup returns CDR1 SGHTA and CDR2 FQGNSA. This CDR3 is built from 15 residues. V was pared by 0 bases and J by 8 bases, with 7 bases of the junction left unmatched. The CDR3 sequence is CASSLARTGDRGYTF. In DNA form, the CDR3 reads TGTGCCAGCAGCTTAGCGCGGACAGGGGATCGGGGCTACACCTTC.

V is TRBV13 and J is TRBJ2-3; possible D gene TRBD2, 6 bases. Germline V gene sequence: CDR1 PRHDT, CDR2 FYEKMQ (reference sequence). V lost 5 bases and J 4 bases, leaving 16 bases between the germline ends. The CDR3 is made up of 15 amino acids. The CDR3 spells CASSPAGPAADTQYF. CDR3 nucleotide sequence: TGTGCCAGCAGCCCAGCGGGTCCAGCAGCAGATACGCAGTATTTT.

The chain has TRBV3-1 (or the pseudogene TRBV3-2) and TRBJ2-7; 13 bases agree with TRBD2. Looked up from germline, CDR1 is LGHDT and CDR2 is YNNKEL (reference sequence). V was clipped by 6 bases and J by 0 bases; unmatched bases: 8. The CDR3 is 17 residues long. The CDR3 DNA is TGTGCCAGCAGTCGCTGGACTAGCGGGAGTAACTCCTACGAGCAGTACTTC. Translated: CASSRWTSGSNSYEQYF.

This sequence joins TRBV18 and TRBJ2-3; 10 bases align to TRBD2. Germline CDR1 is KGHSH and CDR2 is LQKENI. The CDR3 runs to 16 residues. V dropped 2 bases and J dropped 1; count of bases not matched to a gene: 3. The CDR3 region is CASSPLGTSGTDTQYF. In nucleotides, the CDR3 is TGTGCCAGCTCACCATTGGGGACTAGCGGCACAGATACGCAGTATTTT.

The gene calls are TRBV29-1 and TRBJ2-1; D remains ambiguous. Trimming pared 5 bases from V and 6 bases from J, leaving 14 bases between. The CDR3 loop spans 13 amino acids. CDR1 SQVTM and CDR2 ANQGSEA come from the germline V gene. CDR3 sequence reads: CSVCFFDINEQFF. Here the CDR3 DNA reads TGCAGCGTTTGTTTCTTTGACATCAATGAGCAGTTCTTC.

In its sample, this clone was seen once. DNA of the CDR3: TGTGCCAGCAGCTCATTGAAGGGGGCGAGTGAAAAACTGTTTTTT. This encodes CASSSLKGASEKLFF. V gene TRBV5-6 combines with J gene TRBJ1-4, with 7 bases aligning to TRBD1. Germline V gene lookup returns CDR1 SGHDT and CDR2 YYEEEE. J lost 7 bases, V lost 3 bases, and 9 bases had no gene match. This CDR3 comprises 15 residues.

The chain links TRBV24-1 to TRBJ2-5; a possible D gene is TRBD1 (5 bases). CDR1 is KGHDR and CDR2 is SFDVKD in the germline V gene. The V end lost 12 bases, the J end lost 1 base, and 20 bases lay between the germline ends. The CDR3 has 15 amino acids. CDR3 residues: CAWGQGQDSQETQYF. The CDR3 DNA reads TGTGCCTGGGGCCAAGGACAAGACAGCCAAGAGACCCAGTACTTC.

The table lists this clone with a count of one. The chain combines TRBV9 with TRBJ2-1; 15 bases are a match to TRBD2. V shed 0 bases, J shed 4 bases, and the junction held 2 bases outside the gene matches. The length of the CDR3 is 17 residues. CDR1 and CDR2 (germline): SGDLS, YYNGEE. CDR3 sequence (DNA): TGTGCCAGCAGCGTAGGGACTAGCGGGAGGGGTTACAATGAGCAGTTCTTC. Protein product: CASSVGTSGRGYNEQFF.

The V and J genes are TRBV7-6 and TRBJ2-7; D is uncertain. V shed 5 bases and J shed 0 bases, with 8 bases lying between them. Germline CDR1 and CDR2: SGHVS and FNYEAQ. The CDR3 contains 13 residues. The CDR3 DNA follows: TGTGCCAGCAGCAGAGGCCTCTCCTACGAGCAGTACTTC. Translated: CASSRGLSYEQYF.

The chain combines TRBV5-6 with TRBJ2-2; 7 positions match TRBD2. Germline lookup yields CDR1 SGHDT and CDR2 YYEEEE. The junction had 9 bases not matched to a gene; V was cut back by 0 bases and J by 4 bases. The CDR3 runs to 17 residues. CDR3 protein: CASSLGTGGRPTGELFF. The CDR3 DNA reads TGTGCCAGCAGCTTGGGTACGGGCGGGAGACCCACCGGGGAGCTGTTTTTT.

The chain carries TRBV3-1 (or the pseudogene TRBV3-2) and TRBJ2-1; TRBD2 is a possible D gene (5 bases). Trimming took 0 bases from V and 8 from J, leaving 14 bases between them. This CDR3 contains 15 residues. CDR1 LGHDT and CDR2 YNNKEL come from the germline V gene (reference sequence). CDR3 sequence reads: CASSQDWTSAHEQFF. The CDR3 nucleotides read TGTGCCAGCAGCCAAGATTGGACTTCAGCCCATGAGCAGTTCTTC.

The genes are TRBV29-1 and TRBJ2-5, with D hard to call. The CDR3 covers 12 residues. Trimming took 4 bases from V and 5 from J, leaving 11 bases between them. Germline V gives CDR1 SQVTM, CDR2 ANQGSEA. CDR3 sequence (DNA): TGCAGCGTTGGGCACACCGGGGAGACCCAGTACTTC. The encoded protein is CSVGHTGETQYF.

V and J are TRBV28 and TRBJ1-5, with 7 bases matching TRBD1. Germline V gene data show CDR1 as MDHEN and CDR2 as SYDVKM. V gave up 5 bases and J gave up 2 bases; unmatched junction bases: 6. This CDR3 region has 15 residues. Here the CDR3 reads CASSLDRVRNQPQHF. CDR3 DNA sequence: TGTGCCAGCAGTCTAGACAGGGTTCGCAATCAGCCCCAGCATTTT.

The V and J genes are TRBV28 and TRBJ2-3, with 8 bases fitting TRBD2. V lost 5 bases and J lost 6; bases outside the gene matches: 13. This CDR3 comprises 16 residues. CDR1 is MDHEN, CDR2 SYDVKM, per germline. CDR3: CASSNTGRTSKDTQYF. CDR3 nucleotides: TGTGCCAGCAGTAATACAGGGAGGACTAGCAAGGATACGCAGTATTTT.

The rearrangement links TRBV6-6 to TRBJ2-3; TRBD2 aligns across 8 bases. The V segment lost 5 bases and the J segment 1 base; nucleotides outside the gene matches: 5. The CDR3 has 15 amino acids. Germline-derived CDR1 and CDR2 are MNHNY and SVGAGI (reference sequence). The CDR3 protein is CASSDSGTRTDTQYF. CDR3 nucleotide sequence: TGTGCCAGCAGTGATAGCGGGACCCGCACAGATACGCAGTATTTT.

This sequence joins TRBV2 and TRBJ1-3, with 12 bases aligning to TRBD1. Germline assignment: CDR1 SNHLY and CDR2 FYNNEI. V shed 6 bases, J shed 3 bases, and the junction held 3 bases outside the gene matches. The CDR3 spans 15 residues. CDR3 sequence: CASRRDRGHGNTIYF. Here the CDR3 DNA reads TGTGCCAGCAGGAGGGACAGGGGGCATGGAAACACCATATATTTT.

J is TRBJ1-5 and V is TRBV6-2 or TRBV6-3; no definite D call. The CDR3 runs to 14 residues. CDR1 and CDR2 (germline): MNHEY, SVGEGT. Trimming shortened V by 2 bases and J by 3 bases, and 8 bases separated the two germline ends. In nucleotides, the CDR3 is TGTGCCAGCAGTTACGGCCCGAACAATCAGCCCCAGCATTTT. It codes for CASSYGPNNQPQHF.